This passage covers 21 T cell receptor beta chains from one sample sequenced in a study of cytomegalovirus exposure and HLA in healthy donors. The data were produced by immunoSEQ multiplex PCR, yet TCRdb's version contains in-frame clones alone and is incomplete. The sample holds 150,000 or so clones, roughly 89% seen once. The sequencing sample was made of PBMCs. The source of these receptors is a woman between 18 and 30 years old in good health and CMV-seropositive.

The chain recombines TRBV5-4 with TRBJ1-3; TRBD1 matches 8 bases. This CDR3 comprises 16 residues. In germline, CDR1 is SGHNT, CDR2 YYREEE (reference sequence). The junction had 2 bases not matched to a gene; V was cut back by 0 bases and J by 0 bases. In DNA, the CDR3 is TGTGCCAGCAGCTTGGGGGGGACAGGCTCTGGAAACACCATATATTTT. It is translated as CASSLGGTGSGNTIYF.

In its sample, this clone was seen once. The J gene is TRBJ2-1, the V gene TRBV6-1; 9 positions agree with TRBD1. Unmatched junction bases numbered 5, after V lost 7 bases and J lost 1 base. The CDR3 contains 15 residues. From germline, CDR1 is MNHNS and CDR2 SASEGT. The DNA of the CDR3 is TGTGCCAGCAAGATCGGGACAGGGTCCTACAATGAGCAGTTCTTC. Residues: CASKIGTGSYNEQFF.

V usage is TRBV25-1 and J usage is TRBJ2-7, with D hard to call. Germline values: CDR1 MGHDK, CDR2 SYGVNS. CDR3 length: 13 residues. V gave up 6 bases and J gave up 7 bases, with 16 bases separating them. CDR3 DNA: TGTGCCAGCAGCGCACCTAGACGATGGGAGCAGTACTTC. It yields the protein CASSAPRRWEQYF.

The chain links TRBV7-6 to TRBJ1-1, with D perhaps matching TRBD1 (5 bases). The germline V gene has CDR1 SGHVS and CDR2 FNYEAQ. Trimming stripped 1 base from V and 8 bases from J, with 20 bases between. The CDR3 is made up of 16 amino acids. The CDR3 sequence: CASSLGDAGTSREAFF. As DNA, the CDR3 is TGTGCCAGCAGCTTAGGAGACGCAGGGACTTCAAGAGAAGCTTTCTTT.

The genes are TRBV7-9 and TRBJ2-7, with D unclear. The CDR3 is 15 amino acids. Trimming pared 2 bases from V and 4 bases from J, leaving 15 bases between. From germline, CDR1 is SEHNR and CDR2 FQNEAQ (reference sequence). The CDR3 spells CASSLFGRFRYEQYF. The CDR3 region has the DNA TGTGCCAGCAGCTTATTTGGCAGGTTCCGATACGAGCAGTACTTC.

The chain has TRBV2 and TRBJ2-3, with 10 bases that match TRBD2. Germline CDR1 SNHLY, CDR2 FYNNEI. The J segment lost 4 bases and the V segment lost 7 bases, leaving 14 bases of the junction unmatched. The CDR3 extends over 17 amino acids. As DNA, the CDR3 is TGTGCCAGCATTCCACGATCTAGCGGGAGTTTATCAGATACGCAGTATTTT. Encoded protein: CASIPRSSGSLSDTQYF.

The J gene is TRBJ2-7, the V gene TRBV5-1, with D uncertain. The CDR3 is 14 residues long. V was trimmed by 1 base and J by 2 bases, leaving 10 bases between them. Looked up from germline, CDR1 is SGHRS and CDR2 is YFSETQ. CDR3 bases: TGCGCCAGCAGCTTGAATCCTAGTACCTACGAGCAGTACTTC. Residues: CASSLNPSTYEQYF.

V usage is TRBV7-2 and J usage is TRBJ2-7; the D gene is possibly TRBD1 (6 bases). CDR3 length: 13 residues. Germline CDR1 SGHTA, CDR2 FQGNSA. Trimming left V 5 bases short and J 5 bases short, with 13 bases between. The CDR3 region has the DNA TGTGCCAGCAGCCCAGGGGCACCCCACGAGCAGTACTTC. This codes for CASSPGAPHEQYF.

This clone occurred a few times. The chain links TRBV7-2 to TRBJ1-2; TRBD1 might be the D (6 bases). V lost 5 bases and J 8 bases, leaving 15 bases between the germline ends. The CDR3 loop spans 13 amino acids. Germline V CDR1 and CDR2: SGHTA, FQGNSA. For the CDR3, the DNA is TGTGCCAGCAGCCTTGACAGGACGGCAGGCTACACCTTC. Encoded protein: CASSLDRTAGYTF.

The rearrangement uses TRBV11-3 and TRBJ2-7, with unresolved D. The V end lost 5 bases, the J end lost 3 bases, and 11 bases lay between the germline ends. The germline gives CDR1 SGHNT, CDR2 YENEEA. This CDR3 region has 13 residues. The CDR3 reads CASSPNRYYEQYF. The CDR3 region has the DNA TGTGCCAGCAGCCCGAACCGGTACTACGAGCAGTACTTC.

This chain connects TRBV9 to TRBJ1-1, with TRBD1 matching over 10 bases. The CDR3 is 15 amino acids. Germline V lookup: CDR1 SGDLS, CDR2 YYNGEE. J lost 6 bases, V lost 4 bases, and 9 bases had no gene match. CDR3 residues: CASSPRQGASSEAFF. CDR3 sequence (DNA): TGTGCCAGCAGCCCTAGACAGGGGGCCTCTTCTGAAGCTTTCTTT.

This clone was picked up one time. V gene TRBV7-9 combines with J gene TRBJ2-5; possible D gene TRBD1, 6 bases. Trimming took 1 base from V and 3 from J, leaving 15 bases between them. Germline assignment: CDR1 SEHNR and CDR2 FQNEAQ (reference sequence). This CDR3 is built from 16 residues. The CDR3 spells CASSLVVTGPKETQYF. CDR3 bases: TGTGCCAGCAGCTTAGTAGTGACAGGACCAAAAGAGACCCAGTACTTC.

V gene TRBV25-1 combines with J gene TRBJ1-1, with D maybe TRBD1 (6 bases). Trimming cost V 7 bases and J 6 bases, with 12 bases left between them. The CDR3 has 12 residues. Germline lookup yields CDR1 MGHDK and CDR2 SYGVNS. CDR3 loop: CASNRVGSEAFF. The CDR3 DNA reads TGTGCCAGCAACAGGGTAGGATCTGAAGCTTTCTTT.

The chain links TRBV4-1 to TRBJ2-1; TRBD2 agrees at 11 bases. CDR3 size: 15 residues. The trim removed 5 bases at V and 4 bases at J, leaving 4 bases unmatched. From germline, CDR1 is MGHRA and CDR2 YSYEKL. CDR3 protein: CASSTSGSPYNEQFF. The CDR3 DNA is TGCGCCAGCAGCACTAGCGGGAGCCCGTACAATGAGCAGTTCTTC.

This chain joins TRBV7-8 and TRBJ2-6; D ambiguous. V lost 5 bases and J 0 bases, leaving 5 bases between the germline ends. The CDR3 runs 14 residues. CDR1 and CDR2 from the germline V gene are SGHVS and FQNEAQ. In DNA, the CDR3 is TGTGCCAGCAGCCTTAACTCTGGGGCCAACGTCCTGACTTTC. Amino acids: CASSLNSGANVLTF.

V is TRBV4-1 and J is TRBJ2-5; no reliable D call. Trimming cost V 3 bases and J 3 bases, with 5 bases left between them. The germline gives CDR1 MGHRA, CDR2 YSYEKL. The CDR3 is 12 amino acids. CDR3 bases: TGCGCCAGCAGCCATCCCGAAGAGACCCAGTACTTC. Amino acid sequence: CASSHPEETQYF.

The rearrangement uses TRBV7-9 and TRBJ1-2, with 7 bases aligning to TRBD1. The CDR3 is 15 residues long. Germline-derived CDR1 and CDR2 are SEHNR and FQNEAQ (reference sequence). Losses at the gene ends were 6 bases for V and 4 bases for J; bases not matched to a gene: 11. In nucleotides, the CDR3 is TGTGCCAGCAGGCGGGGAACAGGGGCCTTCTATGGCTACACCTTC. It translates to CASRRGTGAFYGYTF.

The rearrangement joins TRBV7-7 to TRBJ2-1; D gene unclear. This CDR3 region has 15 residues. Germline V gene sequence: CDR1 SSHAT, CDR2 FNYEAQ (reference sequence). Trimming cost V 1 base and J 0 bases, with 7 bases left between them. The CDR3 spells CASSLGTSSYNEQFF. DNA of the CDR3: TGTGCCAGCAGCTTAGGAACAAGCTCCTACAATGAGCAGTTCTTC.

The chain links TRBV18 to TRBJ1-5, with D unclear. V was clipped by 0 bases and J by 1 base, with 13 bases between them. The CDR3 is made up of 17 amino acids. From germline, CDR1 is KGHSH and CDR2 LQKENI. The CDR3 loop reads CASSPPSTGVSNQPQHF. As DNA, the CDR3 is TGTGCCAGCTCACCACCTTCCACCGGGGTGAGCAATCAGCCCCAGCATTTT.

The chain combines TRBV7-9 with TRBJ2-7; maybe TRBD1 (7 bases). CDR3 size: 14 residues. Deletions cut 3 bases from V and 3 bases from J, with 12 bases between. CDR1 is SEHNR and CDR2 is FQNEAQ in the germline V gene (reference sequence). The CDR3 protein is CASSLEGAVYEQYF. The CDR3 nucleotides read TGTGCCAGCAGCTTGGAGGGGGCAGTCTACGAGCAGTACTTC.

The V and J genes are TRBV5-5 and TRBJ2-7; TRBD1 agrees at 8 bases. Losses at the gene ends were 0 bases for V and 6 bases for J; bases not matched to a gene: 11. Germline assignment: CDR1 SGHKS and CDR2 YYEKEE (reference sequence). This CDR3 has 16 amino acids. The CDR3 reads CASSLAAGGTGFEQYF. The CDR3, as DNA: TGTGCCAGCAGCTTGGCGGCGGGCGGGACAGGATTCGAGCAGTACTTC.